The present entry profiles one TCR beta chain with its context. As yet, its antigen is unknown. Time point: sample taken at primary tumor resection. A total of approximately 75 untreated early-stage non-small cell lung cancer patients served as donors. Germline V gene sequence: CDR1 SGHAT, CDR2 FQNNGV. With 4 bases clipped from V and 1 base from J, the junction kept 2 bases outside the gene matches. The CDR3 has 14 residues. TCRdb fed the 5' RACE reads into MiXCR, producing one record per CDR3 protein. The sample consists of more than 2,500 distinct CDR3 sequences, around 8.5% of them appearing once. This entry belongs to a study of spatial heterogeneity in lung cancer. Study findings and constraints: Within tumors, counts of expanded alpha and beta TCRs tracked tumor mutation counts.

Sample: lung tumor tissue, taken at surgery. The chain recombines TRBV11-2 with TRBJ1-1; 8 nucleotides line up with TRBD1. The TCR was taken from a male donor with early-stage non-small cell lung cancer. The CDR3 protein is CASSWTGRNTEAFF. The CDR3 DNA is TGTGCCAGCAGCTGGACAGGGAGGAACACTGAAGCTTTCTTT.